The 21 T cell receptor beta chains below all came from one sample that was sequenced in a study of beta chain features in type 1 diabetes. Study results and limitations: Moderate yet significant TCRB CDR3 shortening was seen in Type 1 diabetes patients in all four CD4+ subsets.

These receptors are not linked to any known antigen. Every bit of the isolated RNA underwent reverse transcription, so sequencing read expressed TCRB transcripts. Assay used: immunoSEQ multiplex PCR; TCRdb lists only in-frame clones, some missing. The sample carries 300,000 to 350,000 clones, roughly 13% recorded once. Sequencing was done on a sample of naive CD4+ T cells from blood. These receptors were collected from a woman aged 18-29 years with type 1 diabetes.

This clone turned up a few times. The gene calls are TRBV20-1 and TRBJ2-3; the D is unclear. This CDR3 spans 11 amino acids. CDR1 and CDR2 (germline): DFQATT, SNEGSKA (reference sequence). V was trimmed by 6 bases and J by 0 bases, leaving 4 bases between them. As DNA, the CDR3 is TGCAGTGCCGCGAGCACAGATACGCAGTATTTT. Its protein is CSAASTDTQYF.

This clone was detected a few times. The CDR3 DNA follows: TGTGCCAGCAGCATGGGACTAGCGGGAGATGCGCAGTTCTTC. Amino acids: CASSMGLAGDAQFF. V usage is TRBV5-4 and J usage is TRBJ2-1; 14 nucleotides align to TRBD2. The CDR3 runs 14 residues. V gave up 4 bases and J gave up 12 bases; unmatched junction bases: 6. Germline CDR1 SGHNT, CDR2 YYREEE (reference sequence).

This clone was found a few times. For the CDR3, the DNA is TGCGCCAGCAGCTCAGTATTGCCGTATGGCTACACCTTC. Protein: CASSSVLPYGYTF. The gene calls are TRBV5-1 and TRBJ1-2; no clear D gene. Germline loops: CDR1 SGHRS, CDR2 YFSETQ. The CDR3 extends over 13 amino acids. V dropped 3 bases and J dropped 5 bases, with 11 bases sitting between them.

This clone was seen a handful of times. In DNA, the CDR3 is TGTGCCTGGAGGGAGACAGGGAAAGGAGTATATGGCTACACCTTC. Residues: CAWRETGKGVYGYTF. The rearrangement joins TRBV30 to TRBJ1-2; TRBD1 matches 7 bases. After removal of 3 bases from V and 5 bases from J, the junction contained 12 bases not matched to a gene. This CDR3 spans 15 amino acids. Per germline, CDR1 GTSNPN and CDR2 SVGIG (reference sequence).

The chain joins TRBV4-1 to TRBJ2-2; 13 nucleotides match TRBD2. The CDR3 is 18 amino acids. Germline V gene lookup returns CDR1 MGHRA and CDR2 YSYEKL. V was pared by 2 bases and J by 1 base, with 4 bases of the junction left unmatched. Written as DNA, the CDR3 is TGCGCCAGCAGCCAACCAAGACTAGCGGGAGGGAACACCGGGGAGCTGTTTTTT. It translates to CASSQPRLAGGNTGELFF.

This clone was counted a few times. The rearrangement links TRBV14 to TRBJ2-7, with 9 bases identical to TRBD2. J was trimmed by 4 bases and V by 4 bases; bases with no gene match: 11. From germline, CDR1 is SGHDN and CDR2 FVKESK. The CDR3 is 16 residues long. The CDR3 DNA reads as TGTGCCAGCAGCCCACCGTGGGCTAGCGGGATTTACGAGCAGTACTTC. This sequence encodes CASSPPWASGIYEQYF.

The CDR3 DNA reads as TGTGCCAGCAGCGCAATAGCGGGAGCCTACAATGAGCAGTTCTTC. This sequence encodes CASSAIAGAYNEQFF. The rearrangement joins TRBV11-2 to TRBJ2-1, with TRBD2 matching over 9 bases. From germline, CDR1 is SGHAT and CDR2 FQNNGV. There are 15 residues in the CDR3. V lost 5 bases, J lost 2 bases, and 4 bases stayed unmatched.

The chain uses TRBV12-5 and TRBJ2-1, with 9 positions matching TRBD2. CDR3 length equals 16 residues. V trimming: 0 bases; J trimming: 8 bases; junction bases outside the gene matches: 8. Germline V lookup: CDR1 LGHNT, CDR2 FRNRAP. In DNA, the CDR3 is TGTGCTAGTGGTTTGGTTGGCGGGAGGGCGTCGGATGAGCAGTTCTTC. It is translated as CASGLVGGRASDEQFF.

This clone was observed a few times. CDR3 sequence: CASSVNTGTGNTIYF. In DNA, the CDR3 is TGTGCCAGCAGCGTCAACACAGGGACTGGAAACACCATATATTTT. The chain is built from TRBV9 and TRBJ1-3; D is perhaps TRBD1 (6 bases). The length of the CDR3 is 15 residues. The ends were cut back, 2 bases at V and 2 bases at J, with 11 bases in the middle. From germline, CDR1 is SGDLS and CDR2 YYNGEE. Based on the CDR3 plus reference TRBV9 and TRBJ1-3, the full variable domain is DSGVTQTPKHLITATGQRVTLRCSPRSGDLSVYWYQQSLDQGLQFLIQYYNGEERAKGNILERFSAQQFPDLHSELNLSSLELGDSALYFCASSVNTGTGNTIYFGEGSWLTVV.

The V and J genes are TRBV5-8 and TRBJ1-4; 7 bases agree with TRBD1. Germline V gene data show CDR1 as SGHTS and CDR2 as YDEGEE. The CDR3 loop spans 16 amino acids. V gave up 0 bases and J gave up 7 bases; unmatched junction bases: 9. This CDR3 is CASSLGQTGEREKLFF. In nucleotides, the CDR3 is TGTGCCAGCAGCTTGGGCCAAACAGGGGAACGTGAAAAACTGTTTTTT.

This clone was observed a few times. The chain recombines TRBV4-2 with TRBJ2-7; D is unclear. V shed 0 bases and J shed 7 bases, with 10 bases lying between them. Germline V CDR1 and CDR2: LGHNA, YNFKEQ. The CDR3 totals 13 residues. CDR3 in amino acids: CASSQEAGREQYF. The CDR3 nucleotides read TGTGCCAGCAGCCAAGAGGCAGGTCGGGAGCAGTACTTC.

The V gene is TRBV25-1, the J gene TRBJ1-5; perhaps TRBD1 as D (6 bases). Trimming stripped 1 base from V and 7 bases from J, with 17 bases between. Germline assignment: CDR1 MGHDK and CDR2 SYGVNS. This CDR3 comprises 16 residues. CDR3 in amino acids: CASSESGQGSRQPQHF. CDR3 DNA: TGTGCCAGCAGTGAATCGGGTCAGGGGTCTCGGCAGCCCCAGCATTTT.

The chain has TRBV18 and TRBJ2-7; TRBD2 might be the D (6 bases). V lost 3 bases and J 2 bases, leaving 14 bases between the germline ends. From germline, CDR1 is KGHSH and CDR2 LQKENI. The CDR3 contains 15 residues. CDR3 DNA sequence: TGTGCCAGCTCACCTCCCGGGGGAGCTACCTACGAGCAGTACGTC. This codes for CASSPPGGATYEQYV.

This clone was observed a few times. The CDR3 here is CASSRGLAEDGEQYV. CDR3 coding DNA: TGTGCCAGCAGCCGCGGACTAGCTGAGGATGGCGAGCAGTACGTC. The rearrangement joins TRBV7-9 to TRBJ2-7, with 8 positions matching TRBD2. The CDR3 spans 15 residues. Germline V gives CDR1 SEHNR, CDR2 FQNEAQ (reference sequence). The J segment lost 6 bases and the V segment lost 5 bases, leaving 12 bases of the junction unmatched.

This clone was seen a handful of times. The chain recombines TRBV15 with TRBJ2-5; the D gene is possibly TRBD1 (5 bases). Germline assignment: CDR1 LNHNV and CDR2 YYDKDF (reference sequence). This CDR3 contains 15 residues. With 0 bases removed from V and 10 bases from J, the gap between germline ends came to 18 bases. The CDR3 DNA follows: TGTGCCACCAGCAGAGATCGGTCAGGGCCGGTGGACCAGTACTTC. It codes for CATSRDRSGPVDQYF.

This clone came up a few times. The J gene is TRBJ1-2, the V gene TRBV18; D may be TRBD1 (6 bases). Germline values: CDR1 KGHSH, CDR2 LQKENI. CDR3 length: 16 residues. V lost 2 bases to trimming and J lost 4 bases, with 17 bases between them. CDR3 sequence (DNA): TGTGCCAGCTCACCAAGTAGACAGGCGACCTCCTATGGCTACACCTTC. Encoded protein: CASSPSRQATSYGYTF.

This chain connects TRBV11-1 to TRBJ2-7, with TRBD2 identical over 9 bases. There are 15 residues in the CDR3. The germline CDR1 and CDR2 sequences are SGHAT and FQDESV (reference sequence). The V and J ends lost 0 bases and 2 bases, in that order; junction bases with no gene match: 2. The CDR3 sequence is CASSLASGSPYEQYF. Here the CDR3 DNA reads TGTGCCAGCAGCTTAGCTAGCGGGAGCCCCTACGAGCAGTACTTC.

The rearrangement links TRBV7-9 to TRBJ2-5; TRBD2 might be the D (6 bases). CDR3 length: 17 residues. Germline V gene lookup returns CDR1 SEHNR and CDR2 FQNEAQ (reference sequence). The V end was cut by 3 bases, the J end by 4 bases, with 21 bases between. The chain's CDR3 is CASSFDRSGYGAETQYF. The CDR3 region has the DNA TGTGCCAGCAGCTTCGATCGTAGCGGATATGGGGCAGAGACCCAGTACTTC.

The chain couples TRBV5-1 to TRBJ1-3; 8 bases agree with TRBD1. The CDR3 loop spans 20 amino acids. Germline V lookup: CDR1 SGHRS, CDR2 YFSETQ. The ends lost 4 bases at V and 0 bases at J; junction bases unmatched: 18. In DNA, the CDR3 is TGCGCCAGCAGCCTTTCGACAGGGGCCGCTTCACCGAGCTCTGGAAACACCATATATTTT. Encoded protein: CASSLSTGAASPSSGNTIYF.

The chain links TRBV7-9 to TRBJ2-3; TRBD1 might be the D (5 bases). The V gene's germline CDR1 is SEHNR and CDR2 FQNEAQ (reference sequence). Trimming pared 5 bases from V and 0 bases from J, leaving 9 bases between. The CDR3 consists of 14 residues. In DNA form, the CDR3 reads TGTGCCAGCAGCCCTACAGGTAGCACAGATACGCAGTATTTT. This encodes CASSPTGSTDTQYF.

In this sample, this clone turned up a few times. The V call is TRBV27, the J call TRBJ2-1; 7 bases are a match to TRBD2. This CDR3 comprises 15 residues. The germline V gene has CDR1 MNHEY and CDR2 SMNVEV (reference sequence). Unmatched junction bases numbered 4, after V lost 1 base and J lost 4 bases. In nucleotides, the CDR3 is TGTGCCAGCAGTTTATGGCGGGAGCGTTACAATGAGCAGTTCTTC. Amino acid sequence: CASSLWRERYNEQFF.